What follows are 2 T cell receptor beta chains derived from one specimen sequenced in a study of T cells in Graves' hyperthyroidism and ophthalmopathy. Amplification of TCR beta CDR3 regions used RNA as the template. An initial round of RT-PCR targeting the TCR CDR3 relied on the HTBI primer set. Each CDR3 protein gets one entry after TCRdb re-called the multiplex PCR reads with MiXCR. The sample consists of about 400,000 distinct CDR3 sequences, over 11% of them appearing once. Sequencing used blood. All receptors derive from a man aged 50 to 60 with Graves' ophthalmopathy.

Turning to this clonotype: The germline gene is not matched at one end of the junction; a read error may be the cause. The V gene is TRBV15, the J gene TRBJ2-7, with 7 bases aligning to TRBD2. Germline CDR1 and CDR2: LNHNV and YYDKDF (reference sequence). The CDR3 length is 14 residues. The CDR3 nucleotides are TGTGCCACCAGCAGATTGACTAGCTCCAACGAGCAGTACTTC. This translates into CATSRLTSSNEQYF.

This clonotype was detected ten times or more. This chain links TRBV5-1 with TRBJ2-1; maybe TRBD1 (6 bases). Germline V gene lookup returns CDR1 SGHRS and CDR2 YFSETQ. Trimming removed 5 bases from V and 4 bases from J, with 10 bases in between. The CDR3 spans 13 residues. The chain's CDR3 is CASRVGQYNEQFF. CDR3 nucleotide sequence: TGCGCCAGCAGAGTCGGACAGTACAATGAGCAGTTCTTC. Drawing the rest from reference TRBV5-1 and TRBJ2-1, the complete variable domain is KAGVTQTPRYLIKTRGQQVTLSCSPISGHRSVSWYQQTPGQGLQFLFEYFSETQRNKGNFPGRFSGRQFSNSRSEMNVSTLELGDSALYLCASRVGQYNEQFFGPGTRLTVL.